This T cell receptor (beta chain) is from a study of T cells in Graves' hyperthyroidism and ophthalmopathy. Germline values: CDR1 MNHEY, CDR2 SVGAGI. The CDR3 is 13 amino acids. The V end lost 0 bases, the J end lost 4 bases, and 6 bases lay between the germline ends. The source material, RNA transcripts, was used to amplify TCR beta CDR3 regions. HTBI primers drove first-round RT-PCR of the TCR CDR3. TCRdb re-analysed the multiplex PCR reads in MiXCR, keeping a single row per CDR3 protein. The repertoire holds fewer than 550,000 distinct CDR3 sequences, less than 20% seen once, with approximately 7.5% in the top ten. Findings and caveats of the study: Stable hyperthyroidism was told apart from ophthalmopathy by a model built on 13 V-J features. Blood also carried most thyroid clonotypes expanded above 0.001.

This clonotype was recorded at least ten times. Antigen unknown. Each diagnosis drew on symptoms, thyroxine, TRAb, thyroid ultrasound and orbital computed tomography findings. Over 9 ml of fresh peripheral blood supplied the PBMCs. This clonotype was sampled from a young woman with Graves' hyperthyroidism. The chain joins TRBV6-5 to TRBJ2-5; D unresolved. Sequences were obtained from blood. The CDR3 bases are TGTGCCAGCAGTTACTCGAGGAGAGAGACCCAGTACTTC. It translates to CASSYSRRETQYF.